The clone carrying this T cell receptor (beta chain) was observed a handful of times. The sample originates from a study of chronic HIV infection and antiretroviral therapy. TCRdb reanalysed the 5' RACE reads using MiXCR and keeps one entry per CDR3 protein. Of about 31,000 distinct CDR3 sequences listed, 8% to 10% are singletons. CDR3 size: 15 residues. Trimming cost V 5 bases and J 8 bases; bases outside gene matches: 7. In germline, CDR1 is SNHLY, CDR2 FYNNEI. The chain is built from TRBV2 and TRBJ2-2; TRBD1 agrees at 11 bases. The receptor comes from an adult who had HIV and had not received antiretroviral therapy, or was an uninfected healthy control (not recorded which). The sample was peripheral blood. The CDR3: CASSPRDRGKGELFF. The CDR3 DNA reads TGTGCCAGCAGTCCCCGGGACAGGGGGAAGGGGGAGCTGTTTTTT.